Each of the 11 T cell receptor beta chains below was sequenced from the same sample in a study of blood T cells in healthy people across ages. The authors ran a second PCR of 7 to 11 cycles using a sample-barcoded 5' primer and a J-beta primer mix. In TCRdb, the 5' RACE reads were re-called with MiXCR into one record per CDR3 protein. Here the sample spans fewer than 1,000,000 distinct CDR3 sequences, around 43% being singletons. The material sequenced was blood. The receptors shown here come from a man aged 55 to 70 in good health.

The V and J genes are TRBV20-1 and TRBJ2-3; 8 nucleotides match TRBD1. The CDR3 is 14 residues long. Germline V gene data show CDR1 as DFQATT and CDR2 as SNEGSKA (reference sequence). V shed 5 bases and J 3 bases; nucleotides not matched to a gene: 7. CDR3 sequence (DNA): TGCAGTGCTTCGACAGGGGCGCAAACAGATACGCAGTATTTT. Protein product: CSASTGAQTDTQYF.

This chain joins TRBV27 and TRBJ1-2; TRBD1 matches 9 bases. V shed 5 bases and J 4 bases; nucleotides not matched to a gene: 17. This CDR3 contains 18 residues. The germline V gene has CDR1 MNHEY and CDR2 SMNVEV (reference sequence). CDR3 sequence reads: CASSLGRPQQGAGYGYTF. The CDR3 DNA follows: TGTGCCAGCAGTCTTGGCCGCCCGCAACAGGGGGCTGGCTATGGCTACACCTTC.

Turning to this clonotype: One end of the junction is discordant with germline, which a read error may explain. This sequence joins TRBV20-1 and TRBJ2-1; perhaps D is TRBD1 or TRBD2 (5 bases each). Germline assignment: CDR1 DFQATT and CDR2 SNEGSKA (reference sequence). This CDR3 spans 15 amino acids. CDR3 amino acids: CSARDSGRFYKEQFF. In DNA, the CDR3 is TGCAGTGCTAGAGATTCGGGGCGCTTCTACAAGGAGCAGTTCTTC.

The gene calls are TRBV4-3 and TRBJ2-5, with D unclear. The CDR3 consists of 15 residues. CDR1 and CDR2 from the germline V gene are LGHNA and YSLEER. Between the trimmed V and J ends, which lost 0 bases and 5 bases, there was a span of 13 bases. In DNA form, the CDR3 reads TGCGCCAGCAGCCAAGATTTGTCGACGGGCGAGACCCAGTACTTC. Translation gives CASSQDLSTGETQYF.

A remark on this clonotype: Being one base from a much bigger clone, this may be a read error. In DNA form, the CDR3 reads TGTGCCAGCAGCCTCCAGGGATCCTACAATGAGGAGTTCTTC. Amino acid sequence: CASSLQGSYNEEFF. The chain combines TRBV7-6 with TRBJ2-1; the D gene is possibly TRBD1 (5 bases). Germline V gives CDR1 SGHVS, CDR2 FNYEAQ. The CDR3 runs to 14 residues.

This chain joins TRBV10-3 and TRBJ1-1, with D possibly TRBD1 on 6 matching bases. The CDR3 has 14 amino acids. Per germline, CDR1 ENHRY and CDR2 SYGVKD. Trimming took 7 bases from V and 4 from J, leaving 16 bases between them. This chain's CDR3 is CAIKSSGDSTEAFF. The CDR3 nucleotides are TGTGCCATCAAAAGTTCAGGGGATAGCACTGAAGCTTTCTTT.

Details on this clonotype: This clone may be a read error of a much larger clone one base away. J is TRBJ2-5 and V is TRBV12-3 or TRBV12-4, with no clear D. Trimming removed 5 bases at V and 11 bases at J, with 21 bases between. The CDR3 has 14 amino acids. The CDR3 nucleotides read TGTGCCAGCAGTCATTCCCTAGGGCGGAATGAGCAGTACTTC. The encoded protein is CASSHSLGRNEQYF.

A remark on this clonotype: A much larger clone lies a single base off, so this may be a read error. The V call is TRBV7-2, the J call TRBJ2-7; 9 bases are a match to TRBD2. The J call could be wrong; TRBJ2-5 is a better fit for the DNA end. The V gene's germline CDR1 is SGHTA and CDR2 FQGNSA. This CDR3 spans 14 amino acids. The CDR3 sequence: CASILAGTGETQYF. CDR3 nucleotide sequence: TGTGCCAGCATCCTAGCGGGGACGGGGGAGACCCAGTACTTC.

The chain carries TRBV7-2 and TRBJ1-1, with D tentatively TRBD1 (6 bases). The germline V and J ends were trimmed by 6 bases and 1 base, with 15 bases remaining between them. This CDR3 contains 15 residues. CDR1 is SGHTA, CDR2 FQGNSA, per germline. The CDR3 spells CASSKRGAQNTEAFF. The CDR3 region has the DNA TGTGCCAGCAGTAAGAGGGGGGCCCAGAACACTGAAGCTTTCTTT.

This clonotype was observed at least ten times. CDR3 amino acids: CSARGVGRETNEKLFF. Here the CDR3 DNA reads TGCAGTGCTAGAGGGGTGGGGCGAGAAACTAATGAAAAACTGTTTTTT. The chain carries TRBV20-1 and TRBJ1-4; maybe TRBD1 (5 bases). CDR1 and CDR2 from the germline V gene are DFQATT and SNEGSKA (reference sequence). With 1 base removed from V and 1 base from J, the gap between germline ends came to 13 bases. CDR3 length equals 16 residues.

The chain combines TRBV4-3 with TRBJ2-3; the match to TRBD1 covers 9 bases. The CDR3 has 19 amino acids. Germline V CDR1 and CDR2: LGHNA, YSLEER. The trim removed 0 bases at V and 4 bases at J, leaving 14 bases unmatched. Written as DNA, the CDR3 is TGCGCCAGCAGCCAAGAACCTGGGCCGGGACAGGGAGTTTCAGATACGCAGTATTTT. It codes for CASSQEPGPGQGVSDTQYF.